Listed below are T cell receptor beta chains from one sample, sequenced in a study of low-dose radiotherapy and immunotherapy resistance in tumors. TCRdb re-called the reads with MiXCR, one entry per CDR3 protein. Of 80,000 to 90,000 distinct CDR3 sequences in the sample, over 15% were seen once. This specimen was PBMCs, taken before treatment. The receptors derive from a male donor with prostate cancer. CDR3s include the opening cysteine and the closing phenylalanine or tryptophan. The order of the fields is clone size, V gene, J gene, D gene, CDR3 protein, CDR3 DNA. The D gene is left open where the match is weak. Only some rows state a clone size, as once, few, many or a class for expanded clones.

many,TRBV20-1,TRBJ2-2,TRBD2,CSASQTSGGVDTGELFF,TGCAGTGCCTCACAGACTAGCGGGGGGGTTGACACCGGGGAGCTGTTTTTT
.,TRBV30,TRBJ2-7,.,CALSGGEPYEQYF,TGTGCCCTGAGTGGCGGGGAGCCCTACGAGCAGTACTTC
many,TRBV4-1,TRBJ1-4,.,CASSQEGTGLSNEKLFF,TGCGCCAGCAGCCAAGAGGGTACAGGGCTTTCTAATGAAAAACTGTTTTTT
.,TRBV5-1,TRBJ2-7,.,CASSPPYEQYF,TGCGCCAGCAGCCCGCCCTACGAGCAGTACTTC
many,TRBV7-9,TRBJ2-4,TRBD1,CASSPGQARAKNIQYF,TGTGCCAGCAGCCCCGGACAGGCCAGAGCCAAAAACATTCAGTACTTC
many,TRBV29-1,TRBJ2-3,.,CSVRQAKDTQYF,TGCAGCGTCAGACAGGCTAAAGATACGCAGTATTTT
few,TRBV5-1,TRBJ2-3,.,CASSSEAGTTDTQYF,TGCGCCAGCAGCAGCGAAGCGGGGACAACAGATACGCAGTATTTT
many,TRBV6-2/TRBV6-3,TRBJ1-1,.,CASSQGVSAEAFF,TGTGCCAGTTCACAGGGTGTTAGTGCTGAAGCTTTCTTT
many,TRBV6-1,TRBJ2-2,.,CASSEVGPSSGELFF,TGTGCCAGCAGTGAAGTGGGGCCATCGTCCGGGGAGCTGTTTTTT
.,TRBV5-1,TRBJ1-6,TRBD1,CASSLDSDRVRSPLHF,TGCGCCAGCAGCTTGGATTCCGACAGGGTGCGTTCACCCCTCCACTTT
many,TRBV19,TRBJ2-2,TRBD2,CASEAGGSVAGELFF,TGTGCCAGTGAGGCCGGGGGGTCCGTCGCCGGGGAGCTGTTTTTT
many,TRBV7-9,TRBJ2-3,TRBD1,CASSFRGQGDTQYF,TGTGCCAGCAGCTTTAGGGGACAGGGAGATACGCAGTATTTT
many,TRBV14,TRBJ2-5,.,CASSQETVRETQYF,TGTGCCAGCAGCCAAGAAACGGTTAGAGAGACCCAGTACTTC
many,TRBV12-3/TRBV12-4,TRBJ1-2,.,CASTRGGRRANYGYTF,TGTGCCAGCACCCGGGGGGGGCGAAGGGCTAACTATGGCTACACCTTC
.,TRBV18,TRBJ1-4,TRBD1,CASSPRDSDEKLFF,TGTGCCAGCTCACCCCGGGACAGTGATGAAAAACTGTTTTTT
many,TRBV27,TRBJ2-1,.,CASSLYGSGDEQFF,TGTGCCAGCAGTTTATATGGTAGCGGTGACGAGCAGTTCTTC
many,TRBV20-1,TRBJ2-1,.,CSALSELAPNNEQFF,TGCAGTGCCCTGAGTGAACTAGCACCTAACAATGAGCAGTTCTTC
many,TRBV4-1,TRBJ2-3,.,CASSQERGASTDTQYF,TGCGCCAGCAGCCAAGAACGGGGGGCCAGCACAGATACGCAGTATTTT
many,TRBV20-1,TRBJ2-1,.,CSARRHGRNNEQFF,TGCAGTGCTAGAAGGCACGGGCGTAACAATGAGCAGTTCTTC
many,TRBV20-1,TRBJ1-3,.,CSAIADGSSGNTIYF,TGCAGTGCCATTGCTGACGGGAGCTCTGGAAACACCATATATTTT
many,TRBV10-2,TRBJ1-2,TRBD1,CASSENRDRNGYTF,TGCGCCAGCAGTGAGAACCGGGACAGGAATGGCTACACCTTC
many,TRBV6-5,TRBJ1-6,.,CASSEPGRARSPLHF,TGTGCCAGCAGTGAACCGGGTCGGGCGAGGTCACCCCTCCACTTT
.,TRBV28,TRBJ1-6,TRBD1,CASRSGQGYNSPLHF,TGTGCCAGCAGGAGCGGACAGGGCTATAATTCACCCCTCCACTTT
.,TRBV27,TRBJ1-4,TRBD1,CASKGTGALSANEKLFF,TGTGCCAGCAAAGGGACAGGGGCACTGTCGGCTAATGAAAAACTGTTTTTT
many,TRBV20-1,TRBJ2-5,TRBD2,CSARTSGGSKGETQYF,TGCAGTGCTCGGACTAGCGGGGGGTCCAAGGGAGAGACCCAGTACTTC
few,TRBV5-1,TRBJ2-2,.,CASSLAEGAGELFF,TGCGCCAGCAGCTTGGCCGAAGGGGCCGGGGAGCTGTTTTTT
many,TRBV3-1,TRBJ2-5,TRBD2,CASSQEAGGVGKTQYF,TGTGCCAGCAGCCAAGAGGCCGGGGGGGTCGGGAAGACCCAGTACTTC
many,TRBV3-1,TRBJ2-3,TRBD2,CASSQGLAGGDTQYF,TGTGCCAGCAGCCAAGGACTAGCGGGGGGAGATACGCAGTATTTT
many,TRBV20-1,TRBJ2-2,.,CSARQPTPGRGTGELFF,TGCAGTGCTAGGCAACCCACCCCGGGACGCGGCACCGGGGAGCTGTTTTTT
many,TRBV27,TRBJ2-7,.,CASSPQDGSYEQYF,TGTGCCAGCAGTCCCCAGGACGGCTCCTACGAGCAGTACTTC
many,TRBV7-2,TRBJ2-5,.,CASSWEGAIQYF,TGTGCCAGCTCATGGGAGGGGGCCATCCAGTACTTC
many,TRBV7-6,TRBJ2-1,.,CASSRGAAGMGEQFF,TGTGCCAGCAGCCGCGGGGCGGCAGGGATGGGTGAGCAGTTCTTC
many,TRBV12-3/TRBV12-4,TRBJ1-4,.,CASSFGPPDAVF,TGTGCCAGCAGTTTTGGTCCCCCCGACGCGGTTTTT
many,TRBV9,TRBJ1-1,TRBD1,CASSPQGDLNTEAFF,TGTGCCAGCAGCCCCCAGGGGGACTTAAACACTGAAGCTTTCTTT
many,TRBV3-1,TRBJ1-1,.,CASSQDQDRPFAFF,TGTGCCAGCAGCCAAGATCAGGACAGACCGTTTGCTTTCTTT
many,TRBV6-5,TRBJ2-1,.,CASSPTRDEQFF,TGTGCCAGCAGTCCGACTAGGGATGAGCAGTTCTTC
many,TRBV20-1,TRBJ2-1,.,CSARVGVSYNEQFF,TGCAGTGCTAGAGTGGGGGTCTCCTACAATGAGCAGTTCTTC
many,TRBV18,TRBJ2-1,.,CASSPEVRQKEQFF,TGTGCCAGCTCACCAGAGGTCCGGCAAAAGGAGCAGTTCTTC
many,TRBV29-1,TRBJ2-3,.,CSVWGYQGLTLSTDTQYF,TGCAGCGTTTGGGGATACCAGGGTCTAACCCTTAGCACAGATACGCAGTATTTT
many,TRBV19,TRBJ1-2,.,CASSRDGDYGYTF,TGTGCCAGTAGCCGGGACGGAGACTATGGCTACACCTTC
many,TRBV21-1,TRBJ2-7,.,CASSKGVDRLLYEQYF,TGTGCCAGCAGCAAAGGTGTGGACAGGCTCTTATACGAGCAGTACTTC
.,TRBV19,TRBJ2-1,TRBD2,CASSNGGLAGWEQFF,TGTGCCAGTAGTAATGGGGGACTAGCGGGCTGGGAGCAGTTCTTC
many,TRBV2,TRBJ2-1,.,CASKLTGSSSYNEQFF,TGTGCCAGCAAGCTCACAGGGTCAAGCTCCTACAATGAGCAGTTCTTC
many,TRBV5-1,TRBJ2-1,TRBD1,CASSLVGTGVLAGRNEQFF,TGCGCCAGCAGCTTGGTGGGGACAGGGGTGTTAGCGGGGCGGAATGAGCAGTTCTTC
many,TRBV25-1,TRBJ1-5,.,CASSPGQGAYQPQHF,TGTGCCAGCAGTCCAGGGCAGGGAGCCTATCAGCCCCAGCATTTT
.,TRBV7-2,TRBJ2-1,.,CASSGPAGGVYNEQFF,TGTGCCAGCAGCGGCCCGGCCGGGGGCGTATACAATGAGCAGTTCTTC
many,TRBV19,TRBJ1-4,.,CASSILDTTSNEKLFF,TGTGCCAGTAGTATCCTGGACACGACCTCGAATGAAAAACTGTTTTTT
many,TRBV19,TRBJ2-7,TRBD1,CASSITSRDRGAGEQYF,TGTGCCAGTAGTATAACCTCCCGGGACAGGGGAGCGGGGGAGCAGTACTTC
.,TRBV3-1,TRBJ2-7,TRBD2,CASSQDGGGDYEQYF,TGTGCCAGCAGCCAAGATGGGGGGGGGGACTACGAGCAGTACTTC
many,TRBV5-1,TRBJ2-4,.,CASSPHGQAGNIQYF,TGCGCCAGCAGCCCCCATGGGCAGGCGGGAAACATTCAGTACTTC
.,TRBV4-2,TRBJ2-2,.,CASSQVGRGNTGELFF,TGTGCCAGCAGCCAGGTCGGCAGGGGGAACACCGGGGAGCTGTTTTTT
few,TRBV7-9,TRBJ2-7,.,CASSSDSGRDEQYF,TGTGCCAGCAGCTCGGACTCAGGGCGGGACGAGCAGTACTTC